This TCR beta chain was recorded in a study of response to subunit inactivated influenza vaccine. Germline CDR1 MNHEY, CDR2 SMNVEV (reference sequence). CDR3 length: 14 amino acids. Deletions cut 2 bases from V and 0 bases from J, with 7 bases between. TCRdb re-called the RT-PCR reads through MiXCR, storing one row per CDR3 protein. This sample has about 570,000 distinct CDR3 sequences, with 10% to 12% found just once. In addition, the sample was reused for a study of T cells expressing NK-cell markers. That report notes: The cDNA for TCR beta came from 5'RACE template switching with UMIs. The TCR beta repertoires were obtained from sorted CD3+CD56+NKG2C+, CD3+CD56+NKG2C- and CD3+CD56-NKG2C+ T cells. Seven HCMV-seropositive donors and one seronegative donor made up the eight sequenced donors. There were four donors in whom these clonotypes also led the CD3+CD56-NKG2C+ fraction.

This rearrangement joins TRBV27 to TRBJ2-5; D remains ambiguous. The sequence was obtained from a man aged 50 to 59 who received an inactivated influenza vaccine. This material consisted of PBMCs from blood, taken on the day of vaccination. The CDR3 protein is CASSLDENQETQYF. The CDR3 bases are TGTGCCAGCAGTTTAGACGAGAACCAAGAGACCCAGTACTTC.